This T cell receptor (beta chain) is from a study of response to subunit inactivated influenza vaccine. Study outcomes and limitations: Only a handful of new T cells, the authors suggested, are recruited with each seasonal influenza vaccination.

CDR3 length: 13 residues. With 8 bases clipped from V and 3 bases from J, the junction kept 4 bases outside the gene matches. CDR1 and CDR2 from the germline V gene are SGHVS and FQNEAQ. At least ten counts were recorded for this clonotype. The antigen is undetermined. TCRdb re-called the RT-PCR reads with MiXCR, one entry per CDR3 protein. The sample contains about 190,000 distinct CDR3 sequences, roughly 14% of which appear only once. The chain employs TRBV7-8 and TRBJ2-3; 8 bases align to TRBD2. The sample in question was CD8+ T cells sorted from PBMCs, obtained approximately 5 days after vaccination. The clonotype originates from a man aged 50-60 years who received an inactivated influenza vaccine. DNA of the CDR3: TGTGCCAGCGACACTAGCGGAACAGATACGCAGTATTTT. Translation: CASDTSGTDTQYF.